These 6 T cell receptor beta chains originate from one sample sequenced in a study of cytomegalovirus exposure and HLA in healthy donors. The PCR ran on 60 Vbeta and 13 Jbeta primers. Produced via immunoSEQ multiplex PCR; TCRdb's table is partial and in-frame only. Among 75,000 to 100,000 clones listed, 65% to 80% were seen once. Sequencing was done on a sample of PBMCs. Receptors originate from a man aged 55 to 70 in good health and CMV-seropositive.

This clone turned up a few times. This rearrangement joins TRBV30 to TRBJ1-3, with no clear D. CDR1 is GTSNPN, CDR2 SVGIG, per germline (reference sequence). Deletions cut 2 bases from V and 0 bases from J, with 5 bases between. This CDR3 region has 13 residues. CDR3 coding DNA: TGTGCCTGGAGTTACAGCTCTGGAAACACCATATATTTT. Amino acids: CAWSYSSGNTIYF. Full variable domain (remainder filled in from reference TRBV30 and TRBJ1-3): SQTIHQWPATLVQPVGSPLSLECTVEGTSNPNLYWYRQAAGRGLQLLFYSVGIGQISSEVPQNLSASRPQDRQFILSSKKLLLSDSGFYLCAWSYSSGNTIYFGEGSWLTVV.

CDR3 sequence reads: CASSMSDQETQYF. CDR3 DNA: TGCGCCAGCAGCATGTCAGACCAAGAGACCCAGTACTTC. This chain joins TRBV5-1 and TRBJ2-5; the D is unclear. This CDR3 has 13 residues. The germline gives CDR1 SGHRS, CDR2 YFSETQ. Trimming took off 4 bases at V and 0 bases at J, with 7 bases between the two ends.

DNA for the CDR3: TGCGCCAGCAGCTTCCGACAGGGTTGGGGGGCGAACACCGGGGAGCTGTTTTTT. It is translated as CASSFRQGWGANTGELFF. The rearrangement uses TRBV5-1 and TRBJ2-2, with TRBD1 as a possible D gene (7 bases). V lost 2 bases and J 0 bases, leaving 17 bases between the germline ends. Germline lookup yields CDR1 SGHRS and CDR2 YFSETQ. The CDR3 consists of 18 residues.

The CDR3 here is CASLGHLRGDTQYF. The CDR3 DNA is TGTGCCAGCCTAGGCCACCTACGGGGAGATACGCAGTATTTT. The chain links TRBV11-1 to TRBJ2-3, with D perhaps matching TRBD2 (5 bases). Trimming stripped 8 bases from V and 5 bases from J, with 17 bases between. The CDR3 has 14 residues. Germline V gene data show CDR1 as SGHAT and CDR2 as FQDESV (reference sequence).

The chain uses TRBV5-1 and TRBJ2-2; 7 bases fit TRBD2. This CDR3 spans 15 amino acids. Looked up from germline, CDR1 is SGHRS and CDR2 is YFSETQ. The ends lost 0 bases at V and 4 bases at J; junction bases unmatched: 3. CDR3 residues: CASSLVREGTGELFF. In DNA, the CDR3 is TGCGCCAGCAGCTTGGTCAGGGAGGGCACCGGGGAGCTGTTTTTT.

This chain uses TRBV9 with TRBJ1-1; 7 bases align to TRBD1. V gave up 3 bases and J gave up 4 bases; unmatched junction bases: 3. CDR3 length: 13 residues. The germline CDR1 and CDR2 sequences are SGDLS and YYNGEE. The CDR3 bases are TGTGCCAGCAGCGCCAGGGGGGCCACTGAAGCTTTCTTT. It translates to CASSARGATEAFF.